Below are 14 T cell receptor beta chains sequenced from a single sample in a study of CD8 T cells in Susac syndrome. RNA amounts of about 0.5 to 1 ug underwent reverse transcription with random hexamers. TCRdb recomputed calls from the immunoSEQ multiplex PCR reads with MiXCR, one row per CDR3 protein. The table shows around 170,000 distinct CDR3 sequences, with 95% to 97% occurring only once. The sequencing sample was made of CD4+ T cells from PBMCs. These receptors originate from a human donor with Susac syndrome.

J is TRBJ1-1 and V is TRBV7-2; D possibly corresponds to TRBD1 (6 bases). This CDR3 spans 13 amino acids. The V gene lost 0 bases and the J gene lost 10 bases, with 12 bases spanning the gap. CDR1 and CDR2 (germline): SGHTA, FQGNSA. This CDR3 reads CASSLAVRGGAFF. The CDR3 DNA follows: TGTGCCAGCAGCTTAGCAGTGAGGGGGGGAGCTTTCTTT.

The CDR3 region is CSVEPQGAYGYTF. The CDR3 DNA reads TGCAGCGTTGAGCCACAGGGGGCGTATGGCTACACCTTC. V usage is TRBV29-1 and J usage is TRBJ1-2, with 9 bases that match TRBD1. Looked up from germline, CDR1 is SQVTM and CDR2 is ANQGSEA. This CDR3 has 13 amino acids. V gave up 3 bases and J gave up 5 bases; unmatched junction bases: 4.

V usage is TRBV18 and J usage is TRBJ2-3; the match to TRBD2 covers 11 bases. The V gene end was trimmed by 3 bases and the J gene end by 0 bases; junction bases not matched to a gene: 8. The CDR3 totals 18 residues. CDR1 is KGHSH, CDR2 LQKENI, per germline. The CDR3 DNA is TGTGCCAGCTCACCCACTCCGGGACTAGCGGAAAGCACAGATACGCAGTATTTT. Its protein product is CASSPTPGLAESTDTQYF.

The chain recombines TRBV18 with TRBJ1-5; TRBD1 agrees at 7 bases. This CDR3 contains 15 residues. The germline gives CDR1 KGHSH, CDR2 LQKENI. V lost 6 bases, J lost 7 bases, and 12 bases stayed unmatched. CDR3 amino acids: CASSLGQGEEQPQHF. The DNA for the CDR3 is TGTGCCAGCTCCCTCGGGCAGGGGGAGGAGCAGCCCCAGCATTTT.

This sequence joins TRBV4-2 and TRBJ1-4; D uncertain. The germline CDR1 and CDR2 sequences are LGHNA and YNFKEQ. The CDR3 has 11 amino acids. Between the trimmed V and J ends, which lost 3 bases and 7 bases, there was a span of 3 bases. Here the CDR3 DNA reads TGTGCCAGCAGCCACTCTGAAAAACTGTTTTTT. Its translation: CASSHSEKLFF.

The rearrangement uses TRBV20-1 and TRBJ2-3; 9 bases line up with TRBD2. This CDR3 comprises 15 residues. The V gene's germline CDR1 is DFQATT and CDR2 SNEGSKA (reference sequence). The ends lost 4 bases at V and 3 bases at J; junction bases unmatched: 8. The DNA of the CDR3 is TGCAGTGCTATGCCCTTAGCGGGAGCAACAGATACGCAGTATTTT. Its translation is CSAMPLAGATDTQYF.

This clonotype is a singleton in its sample. The chain has TRBV20-1 and TRBJ1-2; D not resolved. The germline CDR1 and CDR2 sequences are DFQATT and SNEGSKA (reference sequence). V was trimmed by 3 bases and J by 1 base, leaving 9 bases between them. The CDR3 loop spans 13 amino acids. CDR3 loop: CSASDGDNYGYTF. The CDR3 nucleotides are TGCAGTGCTAGTGATGGGGATAACTATGGCTACACCTTC.

CDR3 protein: CASSPQGLPGELFF. CDR3 DNA sequence: TGTGCCAGCAGCCCGCAGGGTTTACCCGGGGAGCTGTTTTTT. The chain recombines TRBV7-9 with TRBJ2-2, with D tentatively TRBD1 (5 bases). This CDR3 has 14 residues. V dropped 5 bases and J dropped 6 bases, with 13 bases sitting between them. Germline CDR1 is SEHNR and CDR2 is FQNEAQ (reference sequence). Full variable domain (rest looked up from reference TRBV7-9 and TRBJ2-2): DTGVSQNPRHKITKRGQNVTFRCDPISEHNRLYWYRQTLGQGPEFLTYFQNEAQLEKSRLLSDRFSAERPKGSFSTLEIQRTEQGDSAMYLCASSPQGLPGELFFGEGSRLTVL.

This chain connects TRBV15 to TRBJ1-5; D unresolved. This CDR3 has 14 amino acids. V gave up 3 bases and J gave up 2 bases, with 8 bases separating them. Germline CDR1 reads LNHNV; CDR2 reads YYDKDF (reference sequence). CDR3 in amino acids: CATSSNQGNQPQHF. The CDR3 DNA reads TGTGCCACCAGCAGCAACCAGGGCAATCAGCCCCAGCATTTT. The full variable domain, in which reference TRBV15 and TRBJ1-5 provide the parts outside the CDR3, is DAMVIQNPRYQVTQFGKPVTLSCSQTLNHNVMYWYQQKSSQAPKLLFHYYDKDFNNEADTPDNFQSRRPNTSFCFLDIRSPGLGDTAMYLCATSSNQGNQPQHFGDGTRLSIL.

V gene TRBV29-1 combines with J gene TRBJ2-5; D possibly corresponds to TRBD2 (6 bases). Per the germline V gene, CDR1 is SQVTM and CDR2 is ANQGSEA. The CDR3 runs to 11 residues. CDR3 nucleotide sequence: TGCAGTTCGGTGGTCGGGGGACCCCAGTACTTC. Encoded protein: CSSVVGGPQYF.

The chain joins TRBV27 to TRBJ2-3, with D unresolved. Germline values: CDR1 MNHEY, CDR2 SMNVEV (reference sequence). V was pared by 6 bases and J by 6 bases, with 16 bases between. This CDR3 has 14 amino acids. The CDR3: CASRPGPLRDTQYF. CDR3 bases: TGTGCCAGCAGACCCGGACCCCTTCGGGATACGCAGTATTTT.

The chain recombines TRBV30 with TRBJ1-5, with a weak D call TRBD1 (6 bases). This CDR3 comprises 14 residues. Germline CDR1 GTSNPN, CDR2 SVGIG (reference sequence). The V gene lost 1 base and the J gene lost 8 bases, with 15 bases spanning the gap. CDR3 loop: CAWSGQGSGEPQHF. DNA of the CDR3: TGTGCCTGGAGTGGGCAGGGGAGTGGCGAGCCCCAGCATTTT.

The chain carries TRBV30 and TRBJ1-5; D unresolved. The CDR3 loop spans 14 amino acids. Germline CDR1 is GTSNPN and CDR2 is SVGIG (reference sequence). Trimming removed 4 bases from V and 4 bases from J, with 14 bases in between. CDR3 sequence (DNA): TGTGCCTGGAACGGGGTCGGAGCGAATCAGCCCCAGCATTTT. It is translated as CAWNGVGANQPQHF.

The chain carries TRBV7-9 and TRBJ2-3; D is undetermined. The ends were cut back, 3 bases at V and 5 bases at J, with 12 bases in the middle. Germline loops: CDR1 SEHNR, CDR2 FQNEAQ (reference sequence). There are 14 residues in the CDR3. The CDR3 sequence is CASSFGLLGDTQYF. The CDR3 DNA reads as TGTGCCAGCAGCTTTGGGCTACTGGGAGATACGCAGTATTTT.